This T cell receptor beta chain was sequenced during a study of blood T cell repertoires in COVID-19. Study information: Sample material is recorded as cDNA or gDNA derived from T cells, B-cell-depleted T cells, or PBMCs.

The CDR3 covers 13 residues. V lost 4 bases and J lost 4; bases outside the gene matches: 2. Germline V gives CDR1 LGHDT, CDR2 YNNKEL (reference sequence). The table came from immunoSEQ multiplex PCR; TCRdb's copy has only in-frame clones and leaves some out. The profile shows 200,000 to 250,000 clones, 92% of them singletons. The sequenced sample consisted of peripheral blood. This clonotype originated in a man in his fifties or sixties with COVID-19, enrolled during active disease. The gene calls are TRBV3-1 (or the pseudogene TRBV3-2) and TRBJ1-2; TRBD1 aligns across 8 bases. The CDR3 DNA is TGTGCCAGCAGCCTACAGGGGGTCTATGGCTACACCTTC. Translated: CASSLQGVYGYTF.